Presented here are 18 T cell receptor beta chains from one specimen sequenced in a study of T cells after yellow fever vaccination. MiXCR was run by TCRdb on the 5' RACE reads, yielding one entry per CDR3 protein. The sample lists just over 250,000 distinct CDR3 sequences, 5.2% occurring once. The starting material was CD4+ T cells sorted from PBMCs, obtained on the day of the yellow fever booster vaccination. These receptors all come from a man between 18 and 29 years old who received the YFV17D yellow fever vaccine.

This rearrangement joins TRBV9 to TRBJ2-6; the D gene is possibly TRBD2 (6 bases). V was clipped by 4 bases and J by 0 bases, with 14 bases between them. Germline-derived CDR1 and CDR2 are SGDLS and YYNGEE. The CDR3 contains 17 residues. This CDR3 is CASSHDPTSSGANVLTF. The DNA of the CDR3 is TGTGCCAGCAGCCACGATCCGACTAGCTCTGGGGCCAACGTCCTGACTTTC.

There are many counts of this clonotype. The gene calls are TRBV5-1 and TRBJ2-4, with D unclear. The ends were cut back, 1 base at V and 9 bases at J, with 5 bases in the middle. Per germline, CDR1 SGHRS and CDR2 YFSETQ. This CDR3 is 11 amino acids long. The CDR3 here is CASSLSRIQYF. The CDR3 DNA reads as TGCGCCAGCAGCTTGTCTCGCATTCAGTACTTC.

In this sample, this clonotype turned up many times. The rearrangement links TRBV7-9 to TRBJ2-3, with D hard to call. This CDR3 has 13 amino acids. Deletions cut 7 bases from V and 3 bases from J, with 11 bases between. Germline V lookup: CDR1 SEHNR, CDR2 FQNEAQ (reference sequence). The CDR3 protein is CASNWVGTDTQYF. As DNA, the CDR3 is TGTGCCAGCAATTGGGTGGGGACAGATACGCAGTATTTT.

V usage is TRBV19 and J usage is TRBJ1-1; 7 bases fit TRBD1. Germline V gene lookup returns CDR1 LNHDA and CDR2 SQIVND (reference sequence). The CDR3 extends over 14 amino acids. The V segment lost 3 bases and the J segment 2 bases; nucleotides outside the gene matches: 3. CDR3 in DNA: TGTGCCAGTAGTATGGACAGGCCCAACACTGAAGCTTTCTTT. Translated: CASSMDRPNTEAFF.

Written as DNA, the CDR3 is TGCGCCAGCAGCTCCCCGGGACAGGGAAACTATGGCTACACCTTC. This sequence encodes CASSSPGQGNYGYTF. The rearrangement joins TRBV4-1 to TRBJ1-2; 9 bases match TRBD1. CDR1 is MGHRA and CDR2 is YSYEKL in the germline V gene. This CDR3 is built from 15 residues. V trimming: 5 bases; J trimming: 2 bases; junction bases outside the gene matches: 6.

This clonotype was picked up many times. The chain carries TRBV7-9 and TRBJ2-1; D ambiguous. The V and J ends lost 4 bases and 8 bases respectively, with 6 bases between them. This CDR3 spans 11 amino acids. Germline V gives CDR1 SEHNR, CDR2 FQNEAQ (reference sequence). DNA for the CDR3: TGTGCCAGCAGCTATGGAGATGAGCAGTTCTTC. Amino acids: CASSYGDEQFF.

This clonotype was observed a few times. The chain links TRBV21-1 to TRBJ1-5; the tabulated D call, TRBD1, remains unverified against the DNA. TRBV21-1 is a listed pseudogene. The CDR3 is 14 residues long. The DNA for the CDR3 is TGTGCCAGCAGCAAAGCGCTCCGGGCGCGGCCCCAGCATTTT. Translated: CASSKALRARPQHF.

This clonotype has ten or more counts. The CDR3: CATSRDRRGNEPPYEQYF. The CDR3 nucleotides are TGTGCCACCAGCAGAGATCGCCGGGGGAACGAACCTCCCTACGAGCAGTACTTC. The V and J genes are TRBV15 and TRBJ2-7; tentative D call: TRBD2 (6 bases). This CDR3 region has 18 residues. CDR1 and CDR2 from the germline V gene are LNHNV and YYDKDF (reference sequence). Trimming shortened V by 0 bases and J by 2 bases, and 20 bases separated the two germline ends.

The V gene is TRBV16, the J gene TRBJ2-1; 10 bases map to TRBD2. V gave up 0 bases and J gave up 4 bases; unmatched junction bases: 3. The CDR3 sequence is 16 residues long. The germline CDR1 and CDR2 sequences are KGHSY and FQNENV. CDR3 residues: CASSQSASGGYNEQFF. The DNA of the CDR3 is TGTGCCAGCAGCCAATCGGCTAGCGGGGGATACAATGAGCAGTTCTTC.

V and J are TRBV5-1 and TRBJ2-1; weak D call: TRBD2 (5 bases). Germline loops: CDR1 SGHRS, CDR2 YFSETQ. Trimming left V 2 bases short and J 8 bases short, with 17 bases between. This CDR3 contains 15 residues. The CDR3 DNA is TGCGCCAGCAGCTTAGGGAACGGGGATATCGATGAGCAGTTCTTC. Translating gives CASSLGNGDIDEQFF.

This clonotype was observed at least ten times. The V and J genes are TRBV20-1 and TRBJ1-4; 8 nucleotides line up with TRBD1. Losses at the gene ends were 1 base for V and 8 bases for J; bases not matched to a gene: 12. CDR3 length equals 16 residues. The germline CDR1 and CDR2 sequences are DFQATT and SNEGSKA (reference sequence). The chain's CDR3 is CSARGAPGQVQEKLFF. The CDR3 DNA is TGCAGTGCTAGAGGTGCCCCGGGACAGGTACAGGAAAAACTGTTTTTT.

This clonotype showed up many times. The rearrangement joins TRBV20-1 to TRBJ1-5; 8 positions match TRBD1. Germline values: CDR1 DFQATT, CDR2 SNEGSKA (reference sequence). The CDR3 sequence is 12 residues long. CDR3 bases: TGCAGCGCCAGACAGGGGAATCAGCCCCAGCATTTT. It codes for CSARQGNQPQHF.

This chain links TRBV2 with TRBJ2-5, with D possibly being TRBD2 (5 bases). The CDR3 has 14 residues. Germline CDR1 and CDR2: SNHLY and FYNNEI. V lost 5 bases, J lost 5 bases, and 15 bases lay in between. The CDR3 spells CASSPRAFLETQYF. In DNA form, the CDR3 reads TGTGCCAGCAGTCCGCGGGCGTTCCTGGAGACCCAGTACTTC.

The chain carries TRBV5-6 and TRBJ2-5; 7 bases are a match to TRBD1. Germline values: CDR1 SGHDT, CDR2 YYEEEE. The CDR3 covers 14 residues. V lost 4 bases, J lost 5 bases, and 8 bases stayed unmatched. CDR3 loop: CASSPRGGGETQYF. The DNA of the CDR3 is TGTGCCAGCAGCCCCCGAGGGGGCGGTGAGACCCAGTACTTC.

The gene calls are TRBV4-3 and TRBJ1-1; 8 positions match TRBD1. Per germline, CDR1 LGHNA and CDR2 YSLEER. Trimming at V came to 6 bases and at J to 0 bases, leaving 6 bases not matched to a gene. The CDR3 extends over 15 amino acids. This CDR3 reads CASRFGQGLNTEAFF. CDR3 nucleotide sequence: TGCGCCAGCAGATTCGGACAGGGTTTGAACACTGAAGCTTTCTTT.

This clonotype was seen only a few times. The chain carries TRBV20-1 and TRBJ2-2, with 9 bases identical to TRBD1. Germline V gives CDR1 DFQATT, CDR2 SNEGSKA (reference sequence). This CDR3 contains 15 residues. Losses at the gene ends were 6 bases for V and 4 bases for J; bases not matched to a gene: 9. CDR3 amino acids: CSAKRQGVLTGELFF. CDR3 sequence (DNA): TGCAGTGCAAAGAGACAGGGGGTCCTCACCGGGGAGCTGTTTTTT.

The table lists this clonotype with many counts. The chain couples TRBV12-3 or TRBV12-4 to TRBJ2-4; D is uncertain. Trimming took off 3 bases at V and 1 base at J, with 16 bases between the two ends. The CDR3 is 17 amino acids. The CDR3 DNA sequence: TGTGCCAGCAGTTTTCGCGGCGGCGTATTGGCCAAAAACATTCAGTACTTC. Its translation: CASSFRGGVLAKNIQYF.

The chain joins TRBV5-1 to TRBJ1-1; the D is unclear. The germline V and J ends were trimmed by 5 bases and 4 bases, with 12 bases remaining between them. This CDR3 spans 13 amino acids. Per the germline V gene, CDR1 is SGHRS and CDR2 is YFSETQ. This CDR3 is CASSRLGITEAFF. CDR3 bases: TGCGCCAGCAGTAGGTTAGGGATCACTGAAGCTTTCTTT.